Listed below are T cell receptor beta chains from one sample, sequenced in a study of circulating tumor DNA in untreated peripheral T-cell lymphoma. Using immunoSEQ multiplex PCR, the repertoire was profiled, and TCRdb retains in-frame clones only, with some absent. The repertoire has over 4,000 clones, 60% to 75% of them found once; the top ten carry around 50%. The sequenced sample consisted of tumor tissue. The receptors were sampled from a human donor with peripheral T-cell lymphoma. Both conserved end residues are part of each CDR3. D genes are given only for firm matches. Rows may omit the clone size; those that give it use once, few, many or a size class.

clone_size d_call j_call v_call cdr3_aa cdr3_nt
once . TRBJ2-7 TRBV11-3 CASSLEGASYEQYF TGTGCCAGCAGCTTAGAGGGGGCCTCCTACGAGCAGTACTTC
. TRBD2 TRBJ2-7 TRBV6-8 CASTVSGRAWEQYF TGTGCCAGCACTGTCAGCGGGAGGGCCTGGGAGCAGTATTTC
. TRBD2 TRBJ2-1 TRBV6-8 CAISWGASGNNEQFF TGTGCCATCTCTTGGGGGGCTAGCGGGAACAATGAGCAGTTCTTC
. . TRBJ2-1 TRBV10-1 CATSKTSNEQFF TGCGCCACCTCCAAAACTAGCAATGAGCAGTTCTTC
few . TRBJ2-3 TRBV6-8 CASSATRDTQYF TGTGCCAGCAGTGCAACTAGGGATACGCAGTATTTT
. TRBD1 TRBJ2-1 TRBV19 CATYRDSYNKQFF TGTGCCACTTATCGGGACAGCTACAATAAGCAGTTCTTC
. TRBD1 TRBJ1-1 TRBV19 CASRQPRDRNTEAFF TGTGCCAGTAGACAGCCCCGGGACAGGAACACTGAAGCTTTCTTT
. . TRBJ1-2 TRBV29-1 CSVDWGGPYGYTF TGCAGCGTTGATTGGGGGGGCCCCTATGGCTACACCTTC
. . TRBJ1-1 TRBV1 CASSLRGAGTEAFF TGCGCCAGCAGCCTCCGTGGGGCGGGCACTGAAGCTTTTTTT
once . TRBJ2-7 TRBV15 CATSTYKNKYKQYF TGTGCCACCAGCACGTATAAGAACAAATACAAGCAGTACTTC
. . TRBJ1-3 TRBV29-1 CSVGRDGTGNTIYF TGCAGCGTCGGAAGGGATGGAACTGGAAACACCATATATTTT
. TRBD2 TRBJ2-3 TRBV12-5 CASGGLAGRTDTQYF TGTGCTAGTGGTGGACTAGCGGGAAGGACAGATACGCAGTATTTT
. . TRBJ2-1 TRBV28 CATSSGRAFGNEQFF TGTGCCACCTCATCAGGCAGGGCCTTCGGGAATGAGCAGTTCTTC
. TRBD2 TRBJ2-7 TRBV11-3 CASSPIAGGNEQYF TGTGCCAGCAGCCCAATAGCGGGAGGGAACGAGCAGTACTTC
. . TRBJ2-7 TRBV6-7 CASNAGLEVEQYF TGTGCCAGCAATGCAGGCCTTGAGGTCGAGCAGTACTTC
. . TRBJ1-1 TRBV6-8 CASSYIYSTEAFF TGTGCCAGCAGTTACATTTACAGCACTGAAGCTTTCTTT
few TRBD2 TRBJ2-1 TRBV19 CASQGLASNEQFF TGTGCCAGCCAGGGACTAGCTAGCAATGAGCAGTTCTTC
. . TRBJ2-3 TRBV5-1 CASSLTGAADTQYF TGCGCCAGCAGCTTGACAGGTGCTGCAGATACGCAGTATTTT
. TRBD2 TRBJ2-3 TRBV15 CATSRGGLDRDTQYF TGTGCCACCAGCAGGGGAGGACTAGACAGAGATACGCAGTATTTT
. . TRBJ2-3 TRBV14 CASSLLAGPLTDTQYF TGTGCCAGCAGCCTCCTTGCGGGACCCCTCACAGATACGCAGTATTTT
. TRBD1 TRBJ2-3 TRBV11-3 CASSLDRGQTSDTQYF TGTGCCAGCAGCTTAGACAGGGGGCAAACGTCAGATACGCAGTATTTT
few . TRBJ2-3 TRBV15 CATSSDSPGNTQYF TGTGCCACCAGCAGCGACTCGCCCGGGAATACGCAGTATTTT
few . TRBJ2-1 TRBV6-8 CASARQDFSYNEQFF TGTGCCAGTGCCCGACAGGATTTTAGCTACAATGAGCAGTTCTTC
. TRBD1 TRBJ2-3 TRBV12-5 CASGLITGADTQYF TGTGCTAGTGGTTTGATTACAGGGGCAGATACGCAGTATTTT
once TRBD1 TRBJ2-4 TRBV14 CASSQQPGGDIQYF TGTGCCAGCAGCCAACAGCCAGGGGGAGACATTCAGTACTTC
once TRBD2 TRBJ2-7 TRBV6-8 CASSYGLAAYEQYF TGTGCCAGCAGTTACGGACTAGCGGCCTACGAGCAGTACTTC
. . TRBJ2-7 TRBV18 CASSSGTYEQYF TGTGCCAGCTCGTCGGGGACCTACGAGCAGTACTTC
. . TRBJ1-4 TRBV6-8 CASSANQNRATNEKLFF TGTGCCAGCAGTGCAAACCAGAACAGGGCAACTAATGAAAAACTGTTTTTT
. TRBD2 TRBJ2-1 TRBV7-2 CASSSNPGLAGHEQFF TGTGCCAGCAGCTCGAACCCGGGACTAGCGGGACATGAGCAGTTCTTC
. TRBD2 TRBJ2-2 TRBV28 CASSLVPGTSGRGLTGELFF TGTGCCAGCAGTTTGGTCCCCGGGACTAGCGGGAGGGGTTTGACCGGGGAGCTGTTTTTT
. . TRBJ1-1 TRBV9 CASSVAMNTEAFF TGTGCCAGCAGCGTAGCCATGAACACTGAAGCTTTCTTT
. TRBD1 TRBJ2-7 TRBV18 CASSLRDRGPYEQYF TGTGCCAGCTCACTCCGGGACAGGGGACCCTACGAGCAGTACTTC
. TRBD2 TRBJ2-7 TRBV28 CASSLRGRGFVQYF TGTGCCAGCAGTTTACGGGGGAGGGGCTTTGTGCAGTACTTC
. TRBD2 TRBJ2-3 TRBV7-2 CASSQEWSGGSDTQYF TGTGCCAGCAGCCAAGAATGGTCGGGAGGATCAGATACGCAGTATTTT
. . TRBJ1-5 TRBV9 CASSETAINQPQHF TGTGCCAGCAGCGAGACAGCAATCAATCAGCCCCAGCATTTT
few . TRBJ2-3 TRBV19 CASSLGDSTDTQYF TGTGCCAGTAGTCTGGGGGATAGCACAGATACGCAGTATTTT
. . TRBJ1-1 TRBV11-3 CASSFQAMNTEAFF TGTGCCAGCAGCTTTCAAGCGATGAACACTGAAGCTTTCTTT
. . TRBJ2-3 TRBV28 CASRPEVVGTDTQYF TGTGCCAGCAGGCCCGAGGTGGTTGGGACAGATACGCAGTATTTT
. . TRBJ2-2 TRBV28 CASSPAGLRGGELFF TGTGCCAGCAGTCCCGCCGGGTTAAGGGGCGGGGAGCTGTTTTTT
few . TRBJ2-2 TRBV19 CASSTDGLNTGELFF TGTGCCAGTAGTACGGACGGCCTAAACACCGGGGAGCTGTTTTTT
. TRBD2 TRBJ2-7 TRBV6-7 CASSFSLAGDKLGQYF TGTGCCAGCAGTTTCTCCCTTGCGGGGGATAAGCTAGGGCAGTACTTC
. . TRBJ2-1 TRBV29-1 CSVVSRLTYNEQFF TGCAGCGTTGTATCCAGGCTAACCTACAATGAGCAGTTCTTC
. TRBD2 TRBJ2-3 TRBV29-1 CSVYIAGLTDTQYF TGCAGCGTTTATATAGCGGGATTGACAGATACGCAGTATTTT